The table lists the clone carrying this T cell receptor beta chain with a few counts. Its specificity is unknown. The sample belongs to a study of beta chain features in type 1 diabetes. General study points: The study found moderately but significantly shorter TCRB CDR3s in all four CD4+ subsets of Type 1 diabetes patients.

Of the isolated RNA, all was reverse transcribed, and so the sequenced material was expressed TCRB transcripts. The assay was immunoSEQ multiplex PCR, and TCRdb's table has in-frame clones only and misses some. In the table there are approximately 280,000 clones, about 15% of which are singletons. The CDR3 is made up of 13 amino acids. CDR1 is MNHEY, CDR2 SMNVEV, per germline (reference sequence). V was clipped by 5 bases and J by 6 bases, with 14 bases between them. The chain joins TRBV27 to TRBJ2-7, with a tentative D call TRBD2 (5 bases). The clonotype originates from a young man with type 1 diabetes. The source material was naive CD4+ T cells from blood. CDR3 protein: CASSERTRREQYF. The DNA for the CDR3 is TGTGCCAGCAGTGAAAGGACTCGGCGCGAGCAGTACTTC.